The rows below give T cell receptor beta chains drawn from one sample of a study of T cell repertoires in cytomegalovirus infection. TCRdb reprocessed the reads with MiXCR, giving one entry per CDR3 protein. Altogether about 600,000 distinct CDR3 sequences are present, around 24% being singletons, with the ten largest covering 7.5% to 9%. Sequencing was carried out using CD8+ T cells from PBMCs. The receptors come from a human donor in good health (CMV status not recorded). Some clones in this sample may be carry-over from other donors' samples. Each CDR3 is given with its conserved first and last residue. D genes are given only for firm matches. Clone size is not always given. Where it is, it says once, few, many or a class for expanded clones.

TGTGCCAGCAGCCCTCAGGGACAGAACACCGGGGAGCTGTTTTTT,CASSPQGQNTGELFF,few,NA,TRBV7-9,TRBJ2-2
TGTGCCAGCAGCCCCTCTAGCGGTGGCTCCTACAATGAGCAGTTCTTC,CASSPSSGGSYNEQFF,few,TRBD2,TRBV7-9,TRBJ2-1
TGTGCTAGTGGTTTGCCACGGAGGGGGCCCAGCACAGATACGCAGTATTTT,CASGLPRRGPSTDTQYF,few,NA,TRBV12-5,TRBJ2-3
TGCAGCGTTGACCTCCCAGGGACAGCCACCTACGAGCAGTACTTC,CSVDLPGTATYEQYF,NA,TRBD1,TRBV29-1,TRBJ2-7
TGCAGCGTCCGTGGGGATCTTGGGGAGCAGTACTTC,CSVRGDLGEQYF,NA,NA,TRBV29-1,TRBJ2-7
TGTGCCAGCCTGGGGGACGAGGGGAACTATGGCTACACCTTC,CASLGDEGNYGYTF,NA,NA,TRBV2,TRBJ1-2
TGTGCCAGCAGCTTGATTCTCCCCTTT,CASSLILPF,NA,NA,TRBV5-8,TRBJ1-1
TGTGCCAGCAGCAGGGACAATGAGCAGTTCTTC,CASSRDNEQFF,many,NA,TRBV7-9,TRBJ2-1
TGCGCCAGCAGTGAGTCGTTAGGGGCCCCCGAGCAGTACTTC,CASSESLGAPEQYF,few,NA,TRBV10-1,TRBJ2-7
TGTGCCAGCAGTACAGAGGGACTAGCGTACAATGAGCAGTTCTTC,CASSTEGLAYNEQFF,NA,TRBD2,TRBV27,TRBJ2-1
TGCAGCGTTGCAGGGACAGGGGTCTCCTACGAGCAGTACTTC,CSVAGTGVSYEQYF,few,TRBD1,TRBV29-1,TRBJ2-7
TGTGCTAGTGGTTTGCCTCGCAGGGAAACCGGGGAGCTGTTTTTT,CASGLPRRETGELFF,many,NA,TRBV12-5,TRBJ2-2
TGTGCCAGCAGCTTAGCGCGGGACATTTCTTTTAACTATGGCTACACCTTC,CASSLARDISFNYGYTF,NA,NA,TRBV7-2,TRBJ1-2
TGTGCCAGCAGCGCAGGACACGCCTACGAGCAGTACTTC,CASSAGHAYEQYF,many,NA,TRBV7-2,TRBJ2-7
TGTGCCAGCAGTTTGACAGAGACAGATACGCAGTATTTT,CASSLTETDTQYF,NA,NA,TRBV28,TRBJ2-3
TGTGCCAGCAGCCCCCTTGTTCGGGGGTTTGTTGAGCAGTTCTTC,CASSPLVRGFVEQFF,NA,NA,TRBV6-2/TRBV6-3,TRBJ2-1
TGTGCCAGCAGCTTCTCCAACACTGTCAGCCTCTACGAGCAGTACTTC,CASSFSNTVSLYEQYF,many,NA,TRBV7-6,TRBJ2-7
TGTGCCAGCAGCTCTTTGGGAACAGATACGCAGTATTTT,CASSSLGTDTQYF,many,NA,TRBV7-9,TRBJ2-3